Listed below are T cell receptor beta chains from one sample, sequenced in a study of T cell repertoires in cytomegalovirus infection. The antigens for these receptors are not known. TCRdb reprocessed the reads via MiXCR and lists one record per CDR3 protein. Of around 800,000 distinct CDR3 sequences listed, approximately 32% are singletons. Sample: cultured CD8+ T cells from PBMCs, taken from culture after CMV antigen stimulation. Receptors were obtained from a human donor in good health (CMV status not recorded). Some clones in this sample may be carry-over from other donors' samples. CDR3s include the opening cysteine and the closing phenylalanine or tryptophan. A D gene is named only where the DNA matches it firmly. Clone size is stated in some rows and not others, as once, few, many or a class when expanded.

clone size	V gene	D gene	J gene	CDR3 DNA	CDR3 protein
NA	TRBV27	TRBD1	TRBJ2-3	TGTGCCAGCAGTTTGACCATCCCCGGGACAGGGACAGATACGCAGTATTTT	CASSLTIPGTGTDTQYF
once	TRBV7-6	NA	TRBJ2-2	TGTGCCAGCAGCCCGATGAGCATTGGGGACGGGAACACCGGGGAGCTGTTTTTT	CASSPMSIGDGNTGELFF
NA	TRBV12-5	NA	TRBJ1-1	TGTGCTAATGGTTTAGCGGCGAACACTGAAGCTTTCTTT	CANGLAANTEAFF
many	TRBV6-6	TRBD1	TRBJ1-1	TGTGCCAGCAGTTACACAGGGGTGAACACTGAAGCTTTCTTT	CASSYTGVNTEAFF
few	TRBV6-6	NA	TRBJ1-5	TGTGCCAGCAGTCTACTGGGGGGAGGTAGCAATCAGCCCCAGCATTTT	CASSLLGGGSNQPQHF
NA	TRBV5-4	TRBD2	TRBJ2-1	TGTGCCAGCAGCGAGGCACTAGCGGAAGTCTACAATGAGCAGTTCTTC	CASSEALAEVYNEQFF
NA	TRBV29-1	TRBD1	TRBJ1-2	TGCAGCGTTGGCGGGACAGGGAAGCTGGTGGGCTACACCTTC	CSVGGTGKLVGYTF
many	TRBV7-8	TRBD1	TRBJ1-5	TGTGCCAGCAGCTTAGAGGTTGGACAGGGGGGCATCCCTGGAGAGCCCCAGCATTTT	CASSLEVGQGGIPGEPQHF
NA	TRBV7-6	TRBD1	TRBJ1-1	TGTGCCAGCAGCTTAGAGGGGTTTGGGACAGGGGGCTTGGACACTGAAGCTTTCTTT	CASSLEGFGTGGLDTEAFF
NA	TRBV10-3	NA	TRBJ1-1	TGTGCCATCAGTGAGTGGAAGGTCGGCACTGAAGCTTTCTTT	CAISEWKVGTEAFF
NA	TRBV7-8	NA	TRBJ2-7	TGTGCCAGCAGCATTAGCGGTTTTGGCTACGAGCAGTACTTC	CASSISGFGYEQYF
NA	TRBV10-3	NA	TRBJ2-5	TGTGCCATCAGTGTTGACGGAGAAGAGACCCAGTACTTC	CAISVDGEETQYF
few	TRBV15	NA	TRBJ2-1	TGTGCCACCAGGTCTCGACAGAGTCCGCGGTATGAGCAGTTCTTC	CATRSRQSPRYEQFF
NA	TRBV19	TRBD1	TRBJ2-5	TGTGCCAGTGGTGACAGGGGGCGGCAAGAGACCCAGTACTTC	CASGDRGRQETQYF
few	TRBV6-2/TRBV6-3	NA	TRBJ2-1	TGTGCCAGCAGCCTGGATGGGGTCTACAATGAGCAGTTCTTC	CASSLDGVYNEQFF
few	TRBV27	NA	TRBJ1-4	TGTGCCAGCAGTTTTCTGAGGGAAAAACTGTTTTTT	CASSFLREKLFF
few	TRBV7-6	TRBD2	TRBJ2-1	TGTGCCAGCAACCCAAGGGGAGTAGCGGGGGGGCTCTACAATGAGCAGTTCTTC	CASNPRGVAGGLYNEQFF
NA	TRBV7-9	NA	TRBJ1-1	TGTGCCAGCAGCTTAGGGTTTGGGACGGAAGGTGAAGCTTTCTTT	CASSLGFGTEGEAFF
few	TRBV7-7	NA	TRBJ2-5	TGTGCTAGCAGCTTAAGGCAGTTCGGGGAAACCCAGTACTTC	CASSLRQFGETQYF
NA	TRBV20-1	NA	TRBJ1-5	TGCAGTGCCAGGAAGGGGGAAAGCAATCAGCCCCAGCATTTT	CSARKGESNQPQHF
NA	TRBV28	NA	TRBJ2-3	TGTGCCAGCAGTTTAGTAGGGATAATAGGTTTCAAAGGAACAGATACGCAGTATTTT	CASSLVGIIGFKGTDTQYF